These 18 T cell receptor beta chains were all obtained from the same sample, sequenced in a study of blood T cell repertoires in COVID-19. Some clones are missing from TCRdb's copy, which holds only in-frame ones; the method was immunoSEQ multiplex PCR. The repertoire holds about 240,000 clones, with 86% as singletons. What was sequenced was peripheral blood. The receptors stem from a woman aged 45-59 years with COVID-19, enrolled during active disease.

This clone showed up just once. CDR3 in DNA: TGCGCCAGCAGCTCCCTTTGGGACAGGGGTTCAACGGGGGAGCTGTTTTTT. Amino acids: CASSSLWDRGSTGELFF. The chain recombines TRBV5-1 with TRBJ2-2; TRBD1 matches at 10 bases. J was trimmed by 8 bases and V by 3 bases; bases with no gene match: 13. CDR1 and CDR2 (germline): SGHRS, YFSETQ. The CDR3 totals 17 residues.

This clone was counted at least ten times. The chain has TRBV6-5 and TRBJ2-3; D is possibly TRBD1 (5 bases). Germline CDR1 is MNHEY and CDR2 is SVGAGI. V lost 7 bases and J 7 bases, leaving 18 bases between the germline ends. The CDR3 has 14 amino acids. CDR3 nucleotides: TGTGCCAGCACGACCACAGGTGCCTCGCATACGCAGTATTTT. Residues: CASTTTGASHTQYF.

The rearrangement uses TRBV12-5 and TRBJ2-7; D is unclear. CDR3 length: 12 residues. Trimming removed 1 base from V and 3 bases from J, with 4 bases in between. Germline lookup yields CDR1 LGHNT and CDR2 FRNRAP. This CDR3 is CASGLGYYEQYV. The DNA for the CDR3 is TGTGCTAGTGGTTTGGGCTACTACGAGCAGTACGTC.

The CDR3 coding sequence is TGTGCCACCAGCGTTGGGACAATTAAAGCTTTCTTT. Protein product: CATSVGTIKAFF. This sequence joins TRBV15 and TRBJ1-1; D may be TRBD1 (6 bases). Trimming took off 5 bases at V and 9 bases at J, with 13 bases between the two ends. This CDR3 is 12 amino acids long. Germline-derived CDR1 and CDR2 are LNHNV and YYDKDF (reference sequence).

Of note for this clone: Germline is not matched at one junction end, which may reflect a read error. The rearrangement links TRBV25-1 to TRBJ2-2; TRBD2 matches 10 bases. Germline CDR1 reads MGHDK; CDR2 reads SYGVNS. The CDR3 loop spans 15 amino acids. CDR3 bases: TGTGCCACCAGTAAGCGGGGGGGCCTCACCGGGGAGCTGTTTTTT. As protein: CATSKRGGLTGELFF.

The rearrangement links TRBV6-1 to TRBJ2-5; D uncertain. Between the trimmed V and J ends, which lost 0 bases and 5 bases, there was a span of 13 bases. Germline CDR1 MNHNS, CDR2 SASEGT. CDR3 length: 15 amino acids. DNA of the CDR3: TGTGCCAGCAGTGAAGCGAGAACGGTCGGGGAGACCCAGTACTTC. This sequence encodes CASSEARTVGETQYF.

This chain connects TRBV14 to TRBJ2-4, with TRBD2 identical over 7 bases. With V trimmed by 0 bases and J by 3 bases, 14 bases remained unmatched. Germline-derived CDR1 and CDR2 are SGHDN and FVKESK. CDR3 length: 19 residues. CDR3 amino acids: CASSQDPTAGYGGKNIQYF. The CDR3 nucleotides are TGTGCCAGCAGCCAAGACCCTACAGCGGGGTACGGGGGCAAAAACATTCAGTACTTC. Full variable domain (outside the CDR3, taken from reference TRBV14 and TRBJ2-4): EAGVTQFPSHSVIEKGQTVTLRCDPISGHDNLYWYRRVMGKEIKFLLHFVKESKQDESGMPNNRFLAERTGGTYSTLKVQPAELEDSGVYFCASSQDPTAGYGGKNIQYFGAGTRLSVL.

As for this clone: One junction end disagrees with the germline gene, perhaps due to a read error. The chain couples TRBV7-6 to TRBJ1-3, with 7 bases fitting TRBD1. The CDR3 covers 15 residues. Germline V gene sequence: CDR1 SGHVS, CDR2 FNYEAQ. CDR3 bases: TGTGCCAGCAGCGTAGCGACAGGGACTGGAAACACCATATATTTT. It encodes CASSVATGTGNTIYF.

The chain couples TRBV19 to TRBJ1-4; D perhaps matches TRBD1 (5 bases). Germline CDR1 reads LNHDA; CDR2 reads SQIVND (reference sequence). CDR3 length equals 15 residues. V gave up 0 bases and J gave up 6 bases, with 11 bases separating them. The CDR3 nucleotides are TGTGCCAGTAGTATAGATTTAGGGGCGTATGAAAAACTGTTTTTT. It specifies CASSIDLGAYEKLFF. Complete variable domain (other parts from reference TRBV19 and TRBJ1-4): DGGITQSPKYLFRKEGQNVTLSCEQNLNHDAMYWYRQDPGQGLRLIYYSQIVNDFQKGDIAEGYSVSREKKESFPLTVTSAQKNPTAFYLCASSIDLGAYEKLFFGSGTQLSVL.

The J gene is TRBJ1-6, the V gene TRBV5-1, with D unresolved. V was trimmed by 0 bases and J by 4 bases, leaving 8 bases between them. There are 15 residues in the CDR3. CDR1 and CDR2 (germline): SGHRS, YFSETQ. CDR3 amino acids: CASSLVGRYNSPLHF. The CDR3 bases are TGCGCCAGCAGCTTGGTTGGCAGATATAATTCACCCCTCCACTTT. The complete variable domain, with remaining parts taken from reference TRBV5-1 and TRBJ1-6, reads KAGVTQTPRYLIKTRGQQVTLSCSPISGHRSVSWYQQTPGQGLQFLFEYFSETQRNKGNFPGRFSGRQFSNSRSEMNVSTLELGDSALYLCASSLVGRYNSPLHFGNGTRLTVT.

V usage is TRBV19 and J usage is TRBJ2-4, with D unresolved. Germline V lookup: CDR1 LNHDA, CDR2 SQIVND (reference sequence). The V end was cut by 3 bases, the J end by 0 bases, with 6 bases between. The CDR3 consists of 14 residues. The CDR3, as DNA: TGTGCCAGTAGTATGTATCTAGCCAAAAACATTCAGTACTTC. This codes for CASSMYLAKNIQYF.

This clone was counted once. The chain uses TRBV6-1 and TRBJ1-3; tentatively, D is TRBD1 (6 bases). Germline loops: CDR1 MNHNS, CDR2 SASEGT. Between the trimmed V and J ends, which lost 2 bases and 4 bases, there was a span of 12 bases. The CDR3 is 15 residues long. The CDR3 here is CASSERAGVGNTIYF. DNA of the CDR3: TGTGCCAGCAGTGAAAGGGCAGGGGTAGGAAACACCATATATTTT.

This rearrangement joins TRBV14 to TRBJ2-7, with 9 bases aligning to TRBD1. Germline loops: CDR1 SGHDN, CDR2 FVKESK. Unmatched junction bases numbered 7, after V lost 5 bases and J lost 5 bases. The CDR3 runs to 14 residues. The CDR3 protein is CASSSSDRGHEQYF. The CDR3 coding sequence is TGTGCCAGCAGCTCTTCGGACAGGGGACACGAGCAGTACTTC.

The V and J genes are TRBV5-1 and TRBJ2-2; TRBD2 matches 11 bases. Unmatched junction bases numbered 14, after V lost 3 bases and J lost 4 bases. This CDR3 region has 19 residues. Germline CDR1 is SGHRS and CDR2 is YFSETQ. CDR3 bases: TGCGCCAGCAGCTACGGTGGAGTAGCGGGGGGGCGTGGCACCGGGGAGCTGTTTTTT. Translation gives CASSYGGVAGGRGTGELFF.

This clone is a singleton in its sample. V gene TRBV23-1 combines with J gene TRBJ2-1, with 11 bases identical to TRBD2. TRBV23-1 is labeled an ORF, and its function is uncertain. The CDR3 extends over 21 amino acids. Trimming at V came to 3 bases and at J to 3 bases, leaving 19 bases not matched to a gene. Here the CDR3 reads CASSHPAGTASGTSGYNEQFF. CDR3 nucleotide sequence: TGCGCCAGCAGTCACCCGGCTGGGACAGCCTCAGGGACTAGCGGCTACAATGAGCAGTTCTTC.

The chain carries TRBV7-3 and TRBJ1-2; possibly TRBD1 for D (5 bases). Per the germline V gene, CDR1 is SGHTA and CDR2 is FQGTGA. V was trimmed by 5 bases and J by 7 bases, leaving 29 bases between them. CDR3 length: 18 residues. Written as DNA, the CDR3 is TGTGCCAGCAGCCTAGGTCCCTCTAAAAGCGACAGCCCGTTTGGCTACACCTTC. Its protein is CASSLGPSKSDSPFGYTF.

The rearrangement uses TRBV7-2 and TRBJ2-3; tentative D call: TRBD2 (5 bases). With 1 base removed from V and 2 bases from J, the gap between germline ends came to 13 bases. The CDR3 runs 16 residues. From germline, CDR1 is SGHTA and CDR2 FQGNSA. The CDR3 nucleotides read TGTGCCAGCAGCTTAGGAAAATTAGCGTACACAGATACGCAGTATTTT. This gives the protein CASSLGKLAYTDTQYF. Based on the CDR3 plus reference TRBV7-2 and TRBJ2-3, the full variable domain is GAGVSQSPSNKVTEKGKDVELRCDPISGHTALYWYRQSLGQGLEFLIYFQGNSAPDKSGLPSDRFSAERTGGSVSTLTIQRTQQEDSAVYLCASSLGKLAYTDTQYFGPGTRLTVL.

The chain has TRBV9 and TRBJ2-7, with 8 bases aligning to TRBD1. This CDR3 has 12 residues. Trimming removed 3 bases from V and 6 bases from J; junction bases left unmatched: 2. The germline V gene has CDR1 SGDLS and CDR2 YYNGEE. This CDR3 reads CASSATGVEQYF. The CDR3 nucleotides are TGTGCCAGCAGCGCGACAGGGGTCGAGCAGTACTTC.